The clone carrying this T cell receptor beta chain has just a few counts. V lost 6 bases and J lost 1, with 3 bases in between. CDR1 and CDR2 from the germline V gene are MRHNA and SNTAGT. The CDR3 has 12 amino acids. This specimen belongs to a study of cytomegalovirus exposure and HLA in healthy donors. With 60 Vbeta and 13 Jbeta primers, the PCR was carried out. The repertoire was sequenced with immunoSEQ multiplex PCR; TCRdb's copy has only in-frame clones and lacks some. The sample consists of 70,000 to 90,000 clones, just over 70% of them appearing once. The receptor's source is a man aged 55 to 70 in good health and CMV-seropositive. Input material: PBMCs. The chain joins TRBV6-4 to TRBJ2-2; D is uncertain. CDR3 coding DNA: TGTGCCAGCAGCAGGAACACCGGGGAGCTGTTTTTT. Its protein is CASSRNTGELFF.